These 26 T cell receptor beta chains were all obtained from the same sample, sequenced in a study of metastatic and nonmetastatic thyroid tumors (dated by TCRdb to the early 2020s). Libraries were built with PCR. These reads were obtained on an Illumina HiSeq 4000. TCRdb trimmed public reads at Q25 via fastp, called clones via MiXCR and kept in-frame beta chains. Here the sample has around 59,000 clones; about a sixth occur a single time. The ten largest account for just under 9.5% of the sample. No treatment had been received by any patient before thyroid surgery. Sequencing was carried out using blood. The receptors come from a male donor with papillary thyroid cancer or a benign thyroid nodule (not recorded which). Some clones in this sample may be carry-over from other donors' samples.

This clone was recorded at least ten times. The same CDR3 is also encoded by other DNA sequences in this sample. The rearrangement joins TRBV25-1 to TRBJ2-7; no clear D gene. CDR1 and CDR2 (germline): MGHDK, SYGVNS. This CDR3 contains 11 residues. The CDR3 region is CVSSEGYEQYV. CDR3 bases: TGTGTCAGCAGTGAAGGGTACGAGCAGTACGTC.

This clone was observed a few times. The V and J genes are TRBV3-1 and TRBJ2-7; D is undetermined. In germline, CDR1 is LGHDT, CDR2 YNNKEL (reference sequence). The CDR3 runs 12 residues. Trimming shortened V by 1 base and J by 10 bases, and 11 bases separated the two germline ends. In nucleotides, the CDR3 is TGTGCCAGCAGCCAAGGTTTCTACTATCAGTACTTC. This translates into CASSQGFYYQYF.

This clone was found many times. The CDR3 DNA sequence: TGTGCCAGCAGTTACAGGGTGGCCTACGAGCAGTACTTC. Protein product: CASSYRVAYEQYF. This chain uses TRBV28 with TRBJ2-7; possible D gene TRBD1, 6 bases. The CDR3 is made up of 13 amino acids. The V gene lost 4 bases and the J gene lost 2 bases, with 9 bases spanning the gap. Germline V gene sequence: CDR1 MDHEN, CDR2 SYDVKM.

This chain uses TRBV28 with TRBJ2-2; 8 bases agree with TRBD1. The J segment lost 5 bases and the V segment lost 6 bases, leaving 2 bases of the junction unmatched. The CDR3 spans 13 residues. Germline-derived CDR1 and CDR2 are MDHEN and SYDVKM. The CDR3 is CASSYRGTGELFF. DNA of the CDR3: TGTGCCAGCAGCTACAGGGGGACCGGGGAGCTGTTTTTT. Full variable domain (outside the CDR3, taken from reference TRBV28 and TRBJ2-2): DVKVTQSSRYLVKRTGEKVFLECVQDMDHENMFWYRQDPGLGLRLIYFSYDVKMKEKGDIPEGYSVSREKKERFSLILESASTNQTSMYLCASSYRGTGELFFGEGSRLTVL.

This clone was seen repeatedly, ten times or more. Different DNA sequences within this sample yield the same CDR3. The rearrangement joins TRBV6-4 to TRBJ2-2; D unresolved. The germline V and J ends were trimmed by 2 bases and 4 bases, with 5 bases remaining between them. Germline values: CDR1 MRHNA, CDR2 SNTAGT. This CDR3 is 13 amino acids long. CDR3 sequence reads: CASSDKLTGELFF. CDR3 sequence (DNA): TGTGCCAGCAGTGACAAGCTCACCGGGGAGCTGTTTTTT.

This sequence joins TRBV12-3 or TRBV12-4 and TRBJ1-2; D gene unclear. The CDR3 is made up of 15 amino acids. The germline V and J ends were trimmed by 10 bases and 3 bases, with 21 bases remaining between them. The CDR3, as DNA: TGTGCCATCATTAAGTCGGGCAGCCTATACTATGGCTACACCTTC. Protein: CAIIKSGSLYYGYTF.

Concerning this clone: The junction and the germline gene differ at one end; a read error may be behind it. This chain connects TRBV4-2 to TRBJ2-2; D possibly corresponds to TRBD1 (6 bases). The germline V gene encodes CDR1 LGHNA and CDR2 YNFKEQ. The CDR3 is 17 residues long. CDR3 nucleotides: TGTGCCAGCAGTCCAAGATTGGGGACACCAAACACCGGGGAGCCGTTTTTT. It translates to CASSPRLGTPNTGEPFF.

This clone has ten or more counts. This chain links TRBV20-1 with TRBJ2-3, with 11 bases matching TRBD2. The CDR3 sequence is 15 residues long. V was clipped by 5 bases and J by 2 bases; unmatched bases: 6. Germline V gene sequence: CDR1 DFQATT, CDR2 SNEGSKA (reference sequence). The CDR3 nucleotides are TGCAGTGCTCACTCTAGCGGGGGGATCACAGATACGCAGTATTTT. The encoded protein is CSAHSSGGITDTQYF.

This clone was seen repeatedly, ten times or more. The CDR3 does not end in the conserved phenylalanine or tryptophan, so this is likely a read error. No DNA is shown, since the ends of the CDR3 on it are uncertain; the CDR3 is the one TCRdb lists. The genes are TRBV19 and TRBJ2-1; the listed D gene, TRBD1, was not tested against the DNA. The CDR3 comprises 10 residues, both ends counted. Germline CDR1 and CDR2: LNHDA and SQIVND (reference sequence). CDR3 in amino acids: CASSIVWGAG.

This clone was observed at least ten times. This specimen includes other DNA sequences encoding the same CDR3. The chain carries TRBV7-2 and TRBJ2-5; 16 bases map to TRBD2. Germline trimming cut 5 bases from V and 4 bases from J; bases unmatched to any gene: 4. CDR1 SGHTA and CDR2 FQGNSA come from the germline V gene. This CDR3 is 16 amino acids long. The CDR3: CASSPGLAGGRETQYF. In DNA form, the CDR3 reads TGTGCCAGCAGCCCGGGACTAGCGGGAGGGCGAGAGACCCAGTACTTC.

This clone was observed a handful of times. A read error may explain this, as a much larger clone is one base away. Other DNA sequences in the sample encode the same CDR3. The chain has TRBV11-2 and TRBJ2-3, with unresolved D. The germline V gene encodes CDR1 SGHAT and CDR2 FQNNGV. V was pared by 3 bases and J by 1 base, with 17 bases between. The CDR3 length is 17 residues. The CDR3 loop is CASSLMWPSPGTDTQYF. Here the CDR3 DNA reads TGTGCCAGCAGCTTGATGTGGCCGTCTCCTGGCACAGATACGCAGTATTTT.

The table lists this clone with many counts. This chain connects TRBV27 to TRBJ2-2; a possible D gene is TRBD2 (5 bases). The germline V gene has CDR1 MNHEY and CDR2 SMNVEV (reference sequence). The CDR3 is 15 residues long. Trimming left V 8 bases short and J 3 bases short, with 16 bases between. The CDR3 DNA sequence: TGTGCCAGCTACCCCCTAGCACGAGACACCGGGGAGCTGTTTTTT. Protein product: CASYPLARDTGELFF.

The chain links TRBV20-1 to TRBJ2-6, with TRBD1 matching over 8 bases. From germline, CDR1 is DFQATT and CDR2 SNEGSKA (reference sequence). V was pared by 3 bases and J by 4 bases, with 11 bases of the junction left unmatched. CDR3 length equals 17 residues. The CDR3 here is CSASREQGGSGANVLTF. Here the CDR3 DNA reads TGCAGTGCTAGCCGGGAACAGGGGGGCTCGGGGGCCAACGTCCTGACTTTC.

This chain links TRBV6-1 with TRBJ2-7; D may be TRBD2 (5 bases). In germline, CDR1 is MNHNS, CDR2 SASEGT. V lost 3 bases and J 3 bases, leaving 9 bases between the germline ends. This CDR3 spans 13 amino acids. CDR3 nucleotides: TGTGCCAGCAGTGAGCGAGGGTTCTACGAGCAGTACGTC. Its protein product is CASSERGFYEQYV.

This clone was seen once. At one end the junction does not follow the germline gene, possibly because of a read error. V is TRBV10-3 and J is TRBJ2-2, with 12 bases fitting TRBD1. Germline V lookup: CDR1 ENHRY, CDR2 SYGVKD. The CDR3 length is 18 residues. The CDR3 coding sequence is TGTGCCATCAGTGATAATCTGGGACAGGGGGCTTTATGCGGGGAGCTTTTTTTT. Its protein is CAISDNLGQGALCGELFF.

This clone showed up many times. The V call is TRBV12-5, the J call TRBJ2-1, with D possibly being TRBD1 (5 bases). Germline values: CDR1 LGHNT, CDR2 FRNRAP. V shed 5 bases and J shed 3 bases, with 20 bases lying between them. The CDR3 covers 17 residues. The CDR3 sequence is CASGTLPLTALYNEQFF. The CDR3 DNA is TGTGCTAGTGGTACGTTGCCCCTGACAGCCCTCTACAATGAGCAGTTCTTC.

On this clone: Given a much more abundant clone one base away, this may be a read error. The CDR3 DNA follows: TGTGCCAGCAGCCCGGGGACGTGGATGGAAGAGACCCAGTACTTC. The encoded protein is CASSPGTWMEETQYF. This chain joins TRBV7-3 and TRBJ2-5, with D possibly called TRBD1 or TRBD2 (5 bases each). Between the trimmed V and J ends, which lost 5 bases and 3 bases, there was a span of 16 bases. The CDR3 extends over 15 amino acids. Germline loops: CDR1 SGHTA, CDR2 FQGTGA.

This clone was counted at least ten times. The chain joins TRBV11-1 to TRBJ2-7; TRBD2 matches at 10 bases. The germline CDR1 and CDR2 sequences are SGHAT and FQDESV (reference sequence). The ends lost 2 bases at V and 3 bases at J; junction bases unmatched: 1. The CDR3 runs 14 residues. CDR3 in amino acids: CASSLPSGGYEQYF. The CDR3 DNA is TGTGCCAGCAGCTTACCTAGCGGGGGCTACGAGCAGTACTTC.

This clone appeared many times. The chain combines TRBV15 with TRBJ2-7; no clear D. The V gene lost 0 bases and the J gene lost 6 bases, with 9 bases spanning the gap. The germline V gene has CDR1 LNHNV and CDR2 YYDKDF (reference sequence). The CDR3 loop spans 13 amino acids. CDR3 DNA sequence: TGTGCCACCAGCAGAGATAACGGTTTCGAGCAGTACGTC. As protein: CATSRDNGFEQYV.

This clone was seen a few times. Just one base apart from a much larger clone, this may be a read error. The chain links TRBV3-1 to TRBJ2-2, with TRBD2 matching 10 bases. V was clipped by 1 base and J by 3 bases; unmatched bases: 8. Looked up from germline, CDR1 is LGHDT and CDR2 is YNNKEL (reference sequence). This CDR3 has 18 amino acids. CDR3 bases: TGTGCCAGCAGCCAAGTTAGCGGGGGGCACCCTCACACCGGGGAGCTGTTTTTT. This sequence encodes CASSQVSGGHPHTGELFF. The full variable domain, with the rest looked up from reference TRBV3-1 and TRBJ2-2, is DTAVSQTPKYLVTQMGNDKSIKCEQNLGHDTMYWYKQDSKKFLKIMFSYNNKELIINETVPNRFSPKSPDKAHLNLHINSLELGDSAVYFCASSQVSGGHPHTGELFFGEGSRLTVL.

This clone has at least ten counts. The rearrangement links TRBV10-3 to TRBJ2-3, with TRBD2 as a possible D gene (6 bases). Between the trimmed V and J ends, which lost 1 base and 3 bases, there was a span of 17 bases. Per germline, CDR1 ENHRY and CDR2 SYGVKD. CDR3 length: 17 amino acids. The CDR3 reads CAISELWGGGRTDTQYF. CDR3 nucleotide sequence: TGTGCCATCAGTGAGTTATGGGGAGGAGGGAGAACAGATACGCAGTATTTT.

This clone was seen more than once but under ten times. V usage is TRBV27 and J usage is TRBJ2-7; D might be TRBD2 (5 bases). The CDR3 sequence is 15 residues long. CDR1 and CDR2 from the germline V gene are MNHEY and SMNVEV (reference sequence). CDR3 amino acids: CPCHAGERHFLEQYV. The DNA of the CDR3 is TGTCCCTGTCATGCCGGGGAACGGCATTTCTTGGAGCAGTACGTC.

V usage is TRBV24-1 and J usage is TRBJ1-1; D remains ambiguous. CDR1 and CDR2 (germline): KGHDR, SFDVKD. V lost 4 bases, J lost 4 bases, and 9 bases lay in between. This CDR3 contains 13 residues. CDR3 DNA sequence: TGTGCCACCAGTGACTCTGGGGTCACTGAAGCTTTCTTT. The encoded protein is CATSDSGVTEAFF.

The chain has TRBV6-1 and TRBJ1-2, with 10 bases lining up with TRBD1. This CDR3 has 15 amino acids. J lost 4 bases, V lost 9 bases, and 11 bases had no gene match. Looked up from germline, CDR1 is MNHNS and CDR2 is SASEGT. The chain's CDR3 is CASSPWTGGTYGYTF. CDR3 DNA sequence: TGTGCCAGTAGTCCCTGGACAGGGGGGACCTATGGCTACACCTTC.

This clone was seen at least ten times. V is TRBV10-1 and J is TRBJ1-3; tentative D call: TRBD1 (5 bases). This CDR3 has 17 amino acids. CDR1 WNHNN and CDR2 SYGVQD come from the germline V gene (reference sequence). The V end was cut by 3 bases, the J end by 0 bases, with 15 bases between. CDR3 DNA sequence: TGCGCCAGCAGTGAAACAGGTTTCACAGGCTCTGGAAACACCATATATTTT. Encoded protein: CASSETGFTGSGNTIYF.

This clone was seen a handful of times. Relative to the germline gene, one junction end is altered; a read error may explain this. The chain employs TRBV2 and TRBJ2-7; D gene unclear. Germline V gene lookup returns CDR1 SNHLY and CDR2 FYNNEI. CDR3 length: 13 residues. CDR3 protein: CTSSAGPSLEQYF. CDR3 coding DNA: TGTACCAGCAGTGCCGGGCCCTCCCTGGAGCAGTACTTC.